This TCR beta chain is drawn from a study of blood T cell repertoires in COVID-19 (dated by TCRdb to about 2020). Turning to the overall study: Samples from collaborators originated in the United States, Italy and Spain and spanned both the acute and convalescent phases of COVID-19. The material from the prospective study consisted of cDNA or gDNA derived from T cells, B-cell-depleted T cells, or PBMCs. HLA class I and class II types, where available, came from metadata supplied by the sample provider rather than from assay-based typing. The dataset comprised deeply sampled blood TCRbeta repertoires from subjects exposed to, actively infected with, or recovered from COVID-19. Samples came from the ongoing ImmuneRACE study (first 160 participants) plus 1,254 subjects from 6 global collaborators. The repertoires were released in a freely available public database intended as a resource for research on the immune response to SARS-CoV-2. The sample metadata nearly always contained a de-identified subject ID, COVID-19 status, age in years and sex.

Whole blood was collected in K2EDTA tubes by collaborating institutions according to the institutions' own protocols. For TCRbeta analysis, collaborator samples were shipped as frozen whole blood, as isolated PBMCs, or as DNA extracted from either sample type. With regard to this clone: The antigen it recognizes is unknown. One base away there is no much larger clone; base qualities are not given.

Paper-wide results and their limitations: How much clinical and demographic metadata was included differed by source and by participant, and the metadata was provided uncurated.

TCRbeta CDR3 regions were amplified from genomic DNA using the immunoSEQ Assay, a bias-controlled multiplex PCR. Turning to the authors' computational methods: Nucleated cell counts per sample were estimated from amplification of reference gene primers within the assay. To quantify the absolute abundance of each unique TCRbeta CDR3 rearrangement, sequence reads were collapsed and filtered. Productive Simpson clonality was computed per sample as the square root of Simpson's diversity index over productive rearrangements. In TCRdb, the immuneACCESS table is reduced to in-frame sequences with V and J assigned. These tables do not hold every clone; where another copy was compared, an unresolved V gene accounts for under half, and the others remain unexplained. Clone size and V and J calls were adopted from that table, with D and trimming inferred from the DNA. The sample records approximately 90,000 clones, 60% to 80% of which are singletons. The ten largest make up over 13% of the sample.

For CDR1 and CDR2, the germline V gene lists ENHRY and SYGVKD. V lost 6 bases and J lost 1 base; the stretch between them is 9 bases long. From cysteine to phenylalanine, the CDR3 is 13 amino acids long. Left in the record is the CDR3 DNA by itself, 39 bases read in frame from the first base. Sequenced: peripheral blood. The sequence joins TRBV10-3 to TRBJ1-1; the D gene cannot be named for sure. This TCR came from a woman aged 80 or older with acute or convalescent COVID-19. The CDR3 in this case is CAISVATNTEAFF. At the DNA level, the sequence is TGTGCCATCAGCGTCGCTACGAACACTGAAGCTTTCTTT.